Each of the 9 T cell receptor beta chains below was sequenced from the same sample in a study of T cells in Graves' hyperthyroidism and ophthalmopathy. The CDR3 regions of TCR beta were amplified from RNA transcripts. The primer set for the first-round RT-PCR of the TCR CDR3 was HTBI. TCRdb re-called the multiplex PCR reads through MiXCR, storing one row per CDR3 protein. The sample holds 300,000 or so distinct CDR3 sequences, roughly 23% seen once. The material sequenced was blood. Receptor source: a woman between 45 and 65 years old with Graves' hyperthyroidism.

The rearrangement joins TRBV7-9 to TRBJ1-2, with 10 bases lining up with TRBD1. Germline CDR1 reads SEHNR; CDR2 reads FQNEAQ (reference sequence). The J segment lost 7 bases and the V segment lost 5 bases, leaving 10 bases of the junction unmatched. The CDR3 length is 15 residues. In DNA, the CDR3 is TGTGCCAGCAGCCACCGGGACAGGGGCGGTGGTGGCTACACCTTC. Amino acid sequence: CASSHRDRGGGGYTF. The full variable domain, with the rest looked up from reference TRBV7-9 and TRBJ1-2, is DTGVSQNPRHKITKRGQNVTFRCDPISEHNRLYWYRQTLGQGPEFLTYFQNEAQLEKSRLLSDRFSAERPKGSFSTLEIQRTEQGDSAMYLCASSHRDRGGGGYTFGSGTRLTVV.

This chain connects TRBV3-1 to TRBJ1-4; D unclear. The CDR3 covers 14 residues. Germline CDR1 reads LGHDT; CDR2 reads YNNKEL (reference sequence). Trimming took 4 bases from V and 7 from J, leaving 13 bases between them. The CDR3 DNA reads as TGTGCCAGCAGCCCCTCGAGGCTTTCTGAAAAACTGTTTTTT. It is translated as CASSPSRLSEKLFF.

Ten or more counts support this clonotype. The DNA is omitted, as the CDR3 cannot be located on it reliably, and the CDR3 follows TCRdb's listing. V is TRBV6-1 and J is TRBJ2-2; the DNA was not compared with TRBD1, the D call given in the table. The V gene's germline CDR1 is MNHNS and CDR2 SASEGT. Counting both end residues, the CDR3 totals 14 amino acids. This CDR3 is CASILDRATGELFF.

This clonotype was seen ten or more times. The chain combines TRBV3-1 with TRBJ1-2, with D uncertain. Trimming stripped 3 bases from V and 4 bases from J, with 6 bases between. CDR1 and CDR2 (germline): LGHDT, YNNKEL (reference sequence). The CDR3 is 12 residues long. The DNA for the CDR3 is TGTGCCAGCAGCCAGAGGAGCTATGGCTACACCTTC. As protein: CASSQRSYGYTF. The whole variable domain, remainder taken from reference TRBV3-1 and TRBJ1-2, is DTAVSQTPKYLVTQMGNDKSIKCEQNLGHDTMYWYKQDSKKFLKIMFSYNNKELIINETVPNRFSPKSPDKAHLNLHINSLELGDSAVYFCASSQRSYGYTFGSGTRLTVV.

The V call is TRBV19, the J call TRBJ1-1; 9 positions match TRBD1. This CDR3 has 14 amino acids. Trimming took 5 bases from V and 1 from J; bases not matched to a gene: 2. From germline, CDR1 is LNHDA and CDR2 SQIVND (reference sequence). In DNA form, the CDR3 reads TGTGCCAGTAGTGAACAGGGGGCGAACACTGAAGCTTTCTTT. It codes for CASSEQGANTEAFF.

The table lists this clonotype with many counts. V and J are TRBV27 and TRBJ2-5, with D perhaps matching TRBD1 or TRBD2 (5 bases each). This CDR3 spans 17 amino acids. V lost 6 bases to trimming and J lost 5 bases, with 25 bases between them. Germline V CDR1 and CDR2: MNHEY, SMNVEV (reference sequence). The CDR3 DNA sequence: TGTGCCAGCAGACGAGGGACCCCCGGGTGGTCAGGGGAGACCCAGTACTTC. It specifies CASRRGTPGWSGETQYF.

This clonotype was counted ten times or more. V gene TRBV3-1 combines with J gene TRBJ2-3; D perhaps matches TRBD2 (6 bases). Between the trimmed V and J ends, which lost 4 bases and 1 base, there was a span of 15 bases. Germline V gene data show CDR1 as LGHDT and CDR2 as YNNKEL (reference sequence). The CDR3 loop spans 16 amino acids. The chain's CDR3 is CASSPWPGEGTDTQYF. The CDR3 nucleotides read TGTGCCAGCAGCCCGTGGCCGGGAGAAGGCACAGATACGCAGTATTTT.

This clonotype was recorded at least ten times. The gene calls are TRBV5-1 and TRBJ1-2; maybe TRBD1 (6 bases). The CDR3 runs 15 residues. The germline CDR1 and CDR2 sequences are SGHRS and YFSETQ. Trimming cost V 5 bases and J 3 bases, with 17 bases left between them. The CDR3 loop reads CASRPVPNRDYGYTF. The CDR3 DNA follows: TGCGCCAGCAGGCCGGTCCCGAACAGGGACTATGGCTACACCTTC.

The chain joins TRBV27 to TRBJ2-4; D remains unclear. Per the germline V gene, CDR1 is MNHEY and CDR2 is SMNVEV (reference sequence). The CDR3 runs to 15 residues. The ends were cut back, 6 bases at V and 0 bases at J, with 12 bases in the middle. This CDR3 is CASSRVPLAKNIQYF. CDR3 nucleotides: TGTGCCAGCAGCCGAGTCCCCCTAGCCAAAAACATTCAGTACTTC.